The 9 T cell receptor beta chains below all came from one sample that was sequenced in a study of blood T cell repertoires in COVID-19. Sequencing was performed with immunoSEQ multiplex PCR; in TCRdb, only in-frame clones are kept and a portion is missing. The table shows under 95,000 clones, with under 85% occurring only once. The sequencing input was peripheral blood. The receptors were sampled from a woman older than 75 with acute or convalescent COVID-19.

V usage is TRBV19 and J usage is TRBJ1-4; 9 bases match TRBD1. Germline values: CDR1 LNHDA, CDR2 SQIVND (reference sequence). Trimming took 5 bases from V and 4 from J; bases not matched to a gene: 5. The CDR3 spans 15 residues. The CDR3 DNA reads as TGTGCCAGTAGTCGGGACAGGGAGGGTAATGAAAAACTGTTTTTT. It is translated as CASSRDREGNEKLFF. The full variable domain, its missing parts supplied by reference TRBV19 and TRBJ1-4, is DGGITQSPKYLFRKEGQNVTLSCEQNLNHDAMYWYRQDPGQGLRLIYYSQIVNDFQKGDIAEGYSVSREKKESFPLTVTSAQKNPTAFYLCASSRDREGNEKLFFGSGTQLSVL.

The chain links TRBV4-2 to TRBJ1-5; 9 nucleotides match TRBD1. CDR1 is LGHNA and CDR2 is YNFKEQ in the germline V gene. With 1 base clipped from V and 2 bases from J, the junction kept 0 bases outside the gene matches. This CDR3 is built from 15 residues. The CDR3 sequence: CASSQGDRGNQPQHF. The DNA for the CDR3 is TGTGCCAGCAGCCAAGGGGACAGGGGCAATCAGCCCCAGCATTTT.

The V call is TRBV6-5, the J call TRBJ1-1; D is undetermined. The ends were cut back, 4 bases at V and 7 bases at J, with 10 bases in the middle. The V gene's germline CDR1 is MNHEY and CDR2 SVGAGI. The CDR3 consists of 12 residues. The CDR3 DNA follows: TGTGCCAGCAGTTGGGCGCGGGTTGAAGCTTTCTTT. It is translated as CASSWARVEAFF.

The V and J genes are TRBV19 and TRBJ1-5, with 8 bases aligning to TRBD1. This CDR3 region has 16 residues. In germline, CDR1 is LNHDA, CDR2 SQIVND (reference sequence). V was clipped by 3 bases and J by 2 bases; unmatched bases: 6. This chain's CDR3 is CASSMAPGQGNQPQHF. CDR3 sequence (DNA): TGTGCCAGTAGTATGGCCCCGGGACAGGGCAATCAGCCCCAGCATTTT.

The chain employs TRBV9 and TRBJ2-5; D gene unclear. Per the germline V gene, CDR1 is SGDLS and CDR2 is YYNGEE. The CDR3 extends over 16 amino acids. Trimming cost V 0 bases and J 1 base, with 13 bases left between them. The CDR3 loop reads CASSVATTAAQETQYF. Here the CDR3 DNA reads TGTGCCAGCAGCGTAGCTACGACGGCGGCCCAAGAGACCCAGTACTTC.

This chain connects TRBV19 to TRBJ2-1, with 9 nucleotides matching TRBD1. V gave up 5 bases and J gave up 8 bases; unmatched junction bases: 7. Looked up from germline, CDR1 is LNHDA and CDR2 is SQIVND (reference sequence). CDR3 length equals 14 residues. CDR3 in DNA: TGTGCCAGTAGTTTTACAGGGGGCCGAGATGAGCAGTTCTTC. This codes for CASSFTGGRDEQFF.

This clone was seen only a few times. The gene calls are TRBV28 and TRBJ1-3, with 8 positions matching TRBD1. V was clipped by 4 bases and J by 4 bases; unmatched bases: 3. Germline CDR1 is MDHEN and CDR2 is SYDVKM. This CDR3 spans 14 amino acids. Here the CDR3 DNA reads TGTGCCAGCAGTTCGACAGGGGACGGAAACACCATATATTTT. It is translated as CASSSTGDGNTIYF.

This clone was counted only a few times. V and J are TRBV5-6 and TRBJ2-5, with 8 bases identical to TRBD2. Trimming removed 4 bases from V and 2 bases from J; junction bases left unmatched: 7. Germline loops: CDR1 SGHDT, CDR2 YYEEEE. This CDR3 is 15 amino acids long. DNA for the CDR3: TGTGCCAGCAGCCCCCGGGGGGGCAAGCAAGAGACCCAGTACTTC. This encodes CASSPRGGKQETQYF.

V gene TRBV6-2 or TRBV6-3 combines with J gene TRBJ2-7, with D perhaps matching TRBD2 (5 bases). Germline CDR1 reads MNHEY; CDR2 reads SVGEGT. The CDR3 spans 14 residues. V lost 6 bases to trimming and J lost 3 bases, with 15 bases between them. CDR3 sequence (DNA): TGTGCCAGCAGCCCCGACGGACTCGTCTACGAGCAGTACTTC. This encodes CASSPDGLVYEQYF.